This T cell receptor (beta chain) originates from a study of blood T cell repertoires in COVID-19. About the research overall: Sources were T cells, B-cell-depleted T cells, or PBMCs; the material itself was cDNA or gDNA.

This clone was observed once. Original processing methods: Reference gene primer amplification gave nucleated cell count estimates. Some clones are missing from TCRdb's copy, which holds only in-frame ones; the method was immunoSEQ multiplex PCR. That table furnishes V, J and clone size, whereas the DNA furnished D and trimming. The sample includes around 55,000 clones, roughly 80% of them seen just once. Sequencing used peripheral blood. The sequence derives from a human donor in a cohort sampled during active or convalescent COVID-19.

CDR3 protein: CASSSGTASTDTQYF. The CDR3 DNA is TGTGCCAGCAGCTCCGGGACAGCTAGCACAGATACGCAGTATTTT. The chain recombines TRBV4-2 with TRBJ2-3; 7 bases match TRBD1. The CDR3 totals 15 residues. Germline lookup yields CDR1 LGHNA and CDR2 YNFKEQ. The J segment lost 0 bases and the V segment lost 5 bases, leaving 5 bases of the junction unmatched.